This paragraph reports one T cell receptor (beta chain). Antigen specificity is unknown. Time point: baseline pretreatment blood. Stated treatment: 15 Gy SBRT to primary tumor, nephrectomy 4 weeks later. These data are taken from a study of radiation and T cells in renal cell carcinoma. Regarding the study as a whole: From baseline, blood top tumor clonotypes peaked at 2 weeks post-radiation.

Assay: immunoSEQ multiplex PCR; the TCRdb copy retains only in-frame clones and omits some. Altogether 110,000 to 150,000 clones are present, approximately 90% being singletons, with the ten largest covering 12%. Between the trimmed V and J ends, which lost 2 bases and 4 bases, there was a span of 20 bases. This CDR3 contains 17 residues. Germline CDR1 reads SGHTA; CDR2 reads FQGTGA. Sequences were derived from blood, sampled from a patient whose treatment included radiotherapy and nephrectomy. This TCR derives from a woman between 50 and 59 years old with renal cell carcinoma. V is TRBV7-3 and J is TRBJ1-1; tentative D call: TRBD1 (6 bases). The CDR3 coding sequence is TGTGCCAGCAGCTTAGGGGGACACCAGTTCGGTACCACTGAAGCTTTCTTT. Translated, it gives CASSLGGHQFGTTEAFF.